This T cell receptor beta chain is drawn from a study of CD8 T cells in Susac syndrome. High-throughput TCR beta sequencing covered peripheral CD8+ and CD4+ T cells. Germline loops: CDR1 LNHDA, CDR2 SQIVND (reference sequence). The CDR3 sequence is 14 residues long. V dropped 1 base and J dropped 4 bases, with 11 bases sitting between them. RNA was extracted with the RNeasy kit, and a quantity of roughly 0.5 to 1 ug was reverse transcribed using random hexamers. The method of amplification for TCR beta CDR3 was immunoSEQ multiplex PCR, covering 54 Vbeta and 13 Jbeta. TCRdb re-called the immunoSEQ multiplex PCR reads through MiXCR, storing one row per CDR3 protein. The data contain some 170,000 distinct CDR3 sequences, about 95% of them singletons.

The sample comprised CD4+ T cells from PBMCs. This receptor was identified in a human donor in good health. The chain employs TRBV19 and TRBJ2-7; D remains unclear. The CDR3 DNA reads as TGTGCCAGTAGTATAGCCCTAGGACCGTACGAGCAGTACTTC. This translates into CASSIALGPYEQYF.